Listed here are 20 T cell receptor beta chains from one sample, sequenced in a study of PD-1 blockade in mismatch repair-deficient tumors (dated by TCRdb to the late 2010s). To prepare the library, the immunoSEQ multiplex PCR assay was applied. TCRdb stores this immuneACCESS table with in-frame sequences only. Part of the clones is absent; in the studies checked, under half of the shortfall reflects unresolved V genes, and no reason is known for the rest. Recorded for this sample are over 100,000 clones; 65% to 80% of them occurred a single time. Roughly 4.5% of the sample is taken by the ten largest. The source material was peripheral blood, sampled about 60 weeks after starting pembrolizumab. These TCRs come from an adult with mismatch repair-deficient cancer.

CDR3 nucleotides: TGTGCCAGCAGGAAGTCCGGGGCAGACTCCTACAATGAGCAGTTCTTC. Its protein is CASRKSGADSYNEQFF. The V gene is TRBV2, the J gene TRBJ2-1, with D perhaps given as TRBD1 or TRBD2 (5 bases each). The V and J ends lost 6 bases and 0 bases respectively, with 15 bases between them. Looked up from germline, CDR1 is SNHLY and CDR2 is FYNNEI. This CDR3 is 16 amino acids long.

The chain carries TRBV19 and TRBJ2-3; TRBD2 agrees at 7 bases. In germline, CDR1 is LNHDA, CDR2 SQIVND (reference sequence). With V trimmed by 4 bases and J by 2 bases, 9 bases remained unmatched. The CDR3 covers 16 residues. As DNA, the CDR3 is TGTGCCAGTAGTAGGGACTATTGGGGGAACACAGATACGCAGTATTTT. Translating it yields CASSRDYWGNTDTQYF.

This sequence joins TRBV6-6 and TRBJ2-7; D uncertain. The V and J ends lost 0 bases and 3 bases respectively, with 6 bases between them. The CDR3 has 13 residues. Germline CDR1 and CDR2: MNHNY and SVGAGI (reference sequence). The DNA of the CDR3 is TGTGCCAGCAGTTACTCTTCTTTCTACGAGCAGTACTTC. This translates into CASSYSSFYEQYF.

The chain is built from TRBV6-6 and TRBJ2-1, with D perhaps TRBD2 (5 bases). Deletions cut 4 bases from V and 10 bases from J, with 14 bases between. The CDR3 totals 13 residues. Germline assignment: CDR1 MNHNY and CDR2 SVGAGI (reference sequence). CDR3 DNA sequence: TGTGCCAGCAGTTTGGAGACCGGCGGGGAGCAGTTCTTC. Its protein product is CASSLETGGEQFF.

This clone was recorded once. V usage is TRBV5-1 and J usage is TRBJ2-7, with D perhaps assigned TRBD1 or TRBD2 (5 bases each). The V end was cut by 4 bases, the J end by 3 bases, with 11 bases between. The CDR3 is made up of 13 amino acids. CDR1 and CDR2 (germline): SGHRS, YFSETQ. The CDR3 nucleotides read TGCGCCAGCAGCAGGGGAGAGAACTACGAGCAGTACTTC. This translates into CASSRGENYEQYF.

In nucleotides, the CDR3 is TGTGCCAGTAGTATGACGGATGAGCAGTTCTTC. It is translated as CASSMTDEQFF. The V and J genes are TRBV19 and TRBJ2-1; D is undetermined. The V gene lost 3 bases and the J gene lost 8 bases, with 5 bases spanning the gap. The CDR3 is made up of 11 amino acids. Germline V gene sequence: CDR1 LNHDA, CDR2 SQIVND (reference sequence).

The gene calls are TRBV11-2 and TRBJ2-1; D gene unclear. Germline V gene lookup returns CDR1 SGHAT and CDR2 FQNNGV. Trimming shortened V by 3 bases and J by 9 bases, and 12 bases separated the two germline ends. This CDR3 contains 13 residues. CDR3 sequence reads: CASSFSQVSEQFF. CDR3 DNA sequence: TGTGCCAGCAGCTTTTCTCAGGTCAGTGAGCAGTTCTTC.

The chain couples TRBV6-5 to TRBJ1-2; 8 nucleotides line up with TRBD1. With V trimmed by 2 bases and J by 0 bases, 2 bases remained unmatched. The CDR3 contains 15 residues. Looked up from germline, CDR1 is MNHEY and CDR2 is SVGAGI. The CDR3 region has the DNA TGTGCCAGCAGTTACGACAGGGGAGCTAACTATGGCTACACCTTC. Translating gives CASSYDRGANYGYTF.

The CDR3 bases are TGTGCCAGCAGCTCGGGACCTGGGAAGGAGCAGTACTTC. Its translation is CASSSGPGKEQYF. The genes are TRBV5-6 and TRBJ2-7; possibly TRBD1 or TRBD2 for D (5 bases each). The CDR3 is 13 residues long. V lost 3 bases and J 7 bases, leaving 14 bases between the germline ends. Germline CDR1 reads SGHDT; CDR2 reads YYEEEE.

CDR3 amino acids: CASSADRGQAIPGELFF. The CDR3 coding sequence is TGTGCCAGTAGTGCCGACAGGGGCCAGGCAATACCCGGGGAGCTGTTTTTT. This chain connects TRBV19 to TRBJ2-2; 8 nucleotides line up with TRBD1. The germline CDR1 and CDR2 sequences are LNHDA and SQIVND (reference sequence). V lost 5 bases to trimming and J lost 6 bases; unmatched junction nucleotides: 14. CDR3 size: 17 residues.

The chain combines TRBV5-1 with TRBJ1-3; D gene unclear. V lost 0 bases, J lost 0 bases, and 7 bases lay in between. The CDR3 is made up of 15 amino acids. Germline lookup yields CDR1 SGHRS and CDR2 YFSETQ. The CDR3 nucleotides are TGCGCCAGCAGCTTGGGAGGCGTCTCTGGAAACACCATATATTTT. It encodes CASSLGGVSGNTIYF.

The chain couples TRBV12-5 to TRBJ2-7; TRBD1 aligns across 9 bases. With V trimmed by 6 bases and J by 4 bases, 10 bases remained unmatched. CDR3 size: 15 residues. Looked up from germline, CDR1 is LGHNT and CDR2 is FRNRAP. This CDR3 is CASGYAGTGFYEQYF. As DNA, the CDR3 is TGTGCTAGTGGGTACGCCGGGACAGGGTTTTACGAGCAGTACTTC.

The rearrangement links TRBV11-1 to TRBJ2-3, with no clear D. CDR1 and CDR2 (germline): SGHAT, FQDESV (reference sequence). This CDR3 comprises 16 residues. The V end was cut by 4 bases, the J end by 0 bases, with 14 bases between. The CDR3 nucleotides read TGTGCCAGCAGCTCCAAGGTTTCCACTAGCACAGATACGCAGTATTTT. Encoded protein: CASSSKVSTSTDTQYF.

The CDR3 DNA sequence: TGTGCCAGCAGTTACCAGGACCACTGGGACACCGGGGAGCTGTTTTTT. As protein: CASSYQDHWDTGELFF. The chain carries TRBV6-5 and TRBJ2-2, with D unclear. From germline, CDR1 is MNHEY and CDR2 SVGAGI. The CDR3 extends over 16 amino acids. Trimming cost V 2 bases and J 3 bases, with 13 bases left between them.

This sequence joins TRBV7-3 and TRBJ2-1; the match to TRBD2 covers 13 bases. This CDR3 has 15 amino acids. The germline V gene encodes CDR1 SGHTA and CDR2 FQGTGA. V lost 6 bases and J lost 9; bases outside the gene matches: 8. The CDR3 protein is CASSLGLAGAGEQFF. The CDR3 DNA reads TGTGCCAGCAGTTTAGGACTAGCGGGAGCTGGTGAGCAGTTCTTC.

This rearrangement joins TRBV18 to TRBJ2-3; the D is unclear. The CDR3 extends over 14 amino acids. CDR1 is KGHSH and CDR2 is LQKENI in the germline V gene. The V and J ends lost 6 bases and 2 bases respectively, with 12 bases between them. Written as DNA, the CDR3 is TGTGCCAGCTCGCACGAACAGTACACAGATACGCAGTATTTT. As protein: CASSHEQYTDTQYF.

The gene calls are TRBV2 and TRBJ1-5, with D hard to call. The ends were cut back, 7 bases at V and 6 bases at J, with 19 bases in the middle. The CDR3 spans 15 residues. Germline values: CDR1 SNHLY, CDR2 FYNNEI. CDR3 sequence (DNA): TGTGCCAGCAAATGGGTCGACGGGCTCGTTCAGCCCCAGCATTTT. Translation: CASKWVDGLVQPQHF.

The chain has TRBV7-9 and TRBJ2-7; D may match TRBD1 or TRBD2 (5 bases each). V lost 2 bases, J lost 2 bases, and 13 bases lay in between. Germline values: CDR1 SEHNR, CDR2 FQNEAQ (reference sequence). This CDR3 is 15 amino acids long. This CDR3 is CASSLYGTGPYEQYF. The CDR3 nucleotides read TGTGCCAGCAGCTTATATGGGACCGGGCCCTACGAGCAGTACTTC.

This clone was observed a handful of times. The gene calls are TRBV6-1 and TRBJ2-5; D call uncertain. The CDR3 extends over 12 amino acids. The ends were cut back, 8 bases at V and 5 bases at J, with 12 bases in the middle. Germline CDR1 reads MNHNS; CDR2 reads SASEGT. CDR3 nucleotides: TGTGCCAGCGCACTGGCCATGGAGACCCAGTACTTC. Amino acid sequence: CASALAMETQYF.

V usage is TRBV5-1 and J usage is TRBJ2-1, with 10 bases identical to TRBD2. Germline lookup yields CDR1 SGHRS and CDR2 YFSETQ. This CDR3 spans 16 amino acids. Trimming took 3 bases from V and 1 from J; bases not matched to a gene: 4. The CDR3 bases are TGCGCCAGCAGCTCCGTAGCGGGAGGATCCTACAATGAGCAGTTCTTC. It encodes CASSSVAGGSYNEQFF.